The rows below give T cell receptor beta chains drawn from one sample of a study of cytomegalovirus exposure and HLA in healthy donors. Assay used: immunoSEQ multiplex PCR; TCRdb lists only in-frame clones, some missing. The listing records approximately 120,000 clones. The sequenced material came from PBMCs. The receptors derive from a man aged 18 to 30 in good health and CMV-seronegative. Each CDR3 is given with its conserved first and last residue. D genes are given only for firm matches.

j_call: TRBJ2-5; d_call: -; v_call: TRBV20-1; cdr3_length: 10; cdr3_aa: CSASGSSRYF; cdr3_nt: TGCAGTGCTAGTGGATCTAGCAGGTACTTC
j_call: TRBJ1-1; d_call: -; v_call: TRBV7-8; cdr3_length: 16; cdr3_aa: CASSSRRGGSGTEAFF; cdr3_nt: TGTGCCAGCAGCTCCCGAAGGGGGGGTAGTGGCACTGAAGCTTTCTTT
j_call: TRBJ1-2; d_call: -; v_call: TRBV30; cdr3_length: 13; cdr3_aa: CAWTSYVGGGYTF; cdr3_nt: TGTGCCTGGACTTCGTACGTAGGGGGTGGCTACACCTTC
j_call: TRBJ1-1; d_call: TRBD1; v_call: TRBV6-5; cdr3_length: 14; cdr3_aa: CASSSPGQDTEAFF; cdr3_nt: TGTGCCAGCAGTTCGCCTGGACAGGACACTGAAGCTTTCTTT
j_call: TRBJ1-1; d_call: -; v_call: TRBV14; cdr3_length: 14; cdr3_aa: CASSHGGSNTEAFF; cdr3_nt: TGTGCCAGCAGCCACGGGGGGTCGAACACTGAAGCTTTCTTT
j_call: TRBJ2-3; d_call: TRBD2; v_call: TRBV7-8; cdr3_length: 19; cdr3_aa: CASSLEVLGTSGGRDTQYF; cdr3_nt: TGTGCCAGCAGCTTAGAGGTTCTCGGGACTAGCGGGGGGAGAGATACGCAGTATTTT
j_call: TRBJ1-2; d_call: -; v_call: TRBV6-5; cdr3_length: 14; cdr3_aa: CASSTLTGGGGYTF; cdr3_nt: TGTGCCAGCAGTACCCTTACGGGAGGGGGTGGCTACACCTTC
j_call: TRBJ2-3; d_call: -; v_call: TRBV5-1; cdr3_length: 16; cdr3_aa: CASSLGTDPSTDTQYF; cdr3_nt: TGCGCCAGCAGCTTGGGGACTGACCCTAGCACAGATACGCAGTATTTT
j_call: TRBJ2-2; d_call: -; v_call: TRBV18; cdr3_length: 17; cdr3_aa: CASSQTGIYGDTGELFF; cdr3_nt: TGTGCCAGCTCACAAACCGGGATCTACGGGGACACCGGGGAGCTGTTTTTT
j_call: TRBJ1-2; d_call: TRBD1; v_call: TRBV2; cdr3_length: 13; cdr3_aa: CAQTGTGPYGYTF; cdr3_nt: TGTGCCCAAACCGGGACAGGACCCTATGGCTACACCTTC
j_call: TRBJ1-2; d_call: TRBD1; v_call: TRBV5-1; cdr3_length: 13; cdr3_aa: CASSSGGNYGYTF; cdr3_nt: TGCGCCAGCAGCTCAGGGGGCAACTATGGCTACACCTTC
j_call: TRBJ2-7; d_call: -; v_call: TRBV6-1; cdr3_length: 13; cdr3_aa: CASSGIDRTEQYF; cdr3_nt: TGTGCCAGCAGTGGGATTGACAGGACCGAGCAGTACTTC
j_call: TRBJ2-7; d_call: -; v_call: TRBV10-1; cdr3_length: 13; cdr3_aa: CASSERVAREQYF; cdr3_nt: TGCGCCAGCAGTGAGCGGGTGGCACGCGAGCAGTACTTC
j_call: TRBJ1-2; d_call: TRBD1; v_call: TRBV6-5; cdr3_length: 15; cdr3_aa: CASSRPGQGAQGYTF; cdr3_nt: TGTGCCAGCAGTAGGCCGGGACAGGGGGCGCAGGGCTACACCTTC
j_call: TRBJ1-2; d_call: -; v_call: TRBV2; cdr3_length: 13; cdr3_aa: CASTRGGNYGYTF; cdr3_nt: TGTGCCAGCACTCGGGGAGGCAACTATGGCTACACCTTC
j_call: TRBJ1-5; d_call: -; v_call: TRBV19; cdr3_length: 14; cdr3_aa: CASSMREGNQPQHF; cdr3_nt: TGTGCCAGTAGTATGCGGGAAGGCAATCAGCCCCAGCATTTT
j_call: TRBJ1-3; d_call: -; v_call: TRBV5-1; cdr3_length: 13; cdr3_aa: CASSFSSGNTIYF; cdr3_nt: TGCGCCAGCAGCTTCAGCTCTGGAAACACCATATATTTT
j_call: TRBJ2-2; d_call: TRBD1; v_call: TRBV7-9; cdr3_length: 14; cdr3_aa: CASSLSGGTGELFF; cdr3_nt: TGTGCCAGCAGCTTATCAGGGGGAACCGGGGAGCTGTTTTTT
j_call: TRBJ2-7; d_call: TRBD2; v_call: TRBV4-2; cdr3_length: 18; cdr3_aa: CASSLGSGTNLGAYEQYF; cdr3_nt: TGTGCCAGCAGCCTCGGTAGCGGGACCAACCTAGGAGCCTACGAGCAGTACTTC
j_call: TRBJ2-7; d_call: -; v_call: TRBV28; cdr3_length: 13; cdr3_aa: CASLQGGTYEQYF; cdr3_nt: TGTGCCAGTTTACAGGGGGGGACCTACGAGCAGTACTTC
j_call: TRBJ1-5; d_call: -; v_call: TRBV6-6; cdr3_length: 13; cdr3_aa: CASIMREGQPQHF; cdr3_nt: TGTGCCAGCATCATGAGGGAGGGTCAGCCCCAGCATTTT
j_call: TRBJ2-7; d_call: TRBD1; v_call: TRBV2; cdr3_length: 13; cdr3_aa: CASSWDRSYEQYF; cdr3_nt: TGTGCCAGCAGTTGGGACAGATCCTACGAGCAGTACTTC
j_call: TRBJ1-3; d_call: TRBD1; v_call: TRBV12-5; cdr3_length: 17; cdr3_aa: CASGLVMDRDSGNTIYF; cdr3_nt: TGTGCTAGTGGTTTGGTGATGGACAGGGACTCTGGAAACACCATATATTTT
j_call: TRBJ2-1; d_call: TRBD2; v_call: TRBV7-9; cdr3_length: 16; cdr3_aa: CASSPYAGVGLNEQFF; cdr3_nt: TGTGCCAGCAGCCCGTATGCGGGAGTGGGTCTCAATGAGCAGTTCTTC
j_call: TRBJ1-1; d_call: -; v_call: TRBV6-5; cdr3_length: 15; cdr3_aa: CASSYSPSDVYEAFF; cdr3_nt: TGTGCCAGCAGTTACTCGCCCTCAGATGTATATGAAGCTTTCTTT
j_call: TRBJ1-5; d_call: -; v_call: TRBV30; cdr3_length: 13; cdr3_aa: CAWSIGASQPQHF; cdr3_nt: TGTGCCTGGAGTATAGGAGCCAGCCAGCCCCAGCATTTT
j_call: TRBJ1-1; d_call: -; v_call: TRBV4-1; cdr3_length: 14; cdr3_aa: CASSPAGYYTEAFF; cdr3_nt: TGCGCCAGCAGCCCGGCGGGCTATTACACTGAAGCTTTCTTT
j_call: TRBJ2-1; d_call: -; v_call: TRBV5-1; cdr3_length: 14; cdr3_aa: CATYLDSPYNEQFF; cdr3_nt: TGCGCCACCTACCTGGACAGTCCCTACAATGAGCAGTTCTTC
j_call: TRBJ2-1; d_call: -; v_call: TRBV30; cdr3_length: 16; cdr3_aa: CACPTSGTGDDNEQFF; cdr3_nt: TGTGCCTGTCCCACGTCGGGGACTGGGGACGACAATGAGCAGTTCTTC
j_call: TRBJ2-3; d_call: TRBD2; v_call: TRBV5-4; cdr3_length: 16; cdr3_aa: CASSSSGRGVGDTQYF; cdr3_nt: TGTGCCAGCAGCTCAAGCGGGAGGGGGGTCGGAGATACGCAGTATTTT
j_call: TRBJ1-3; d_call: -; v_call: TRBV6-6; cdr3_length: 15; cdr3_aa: CASSPRAKAGNTIYF; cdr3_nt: TGTGCCAGCAGTCCCAGGGCGAAAGCTGGAAACACCATATATTTT
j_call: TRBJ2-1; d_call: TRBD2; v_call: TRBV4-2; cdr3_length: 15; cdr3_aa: CASSSLGGTYNEQFF; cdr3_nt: TGTGCCAGCAGCTCACTCGGGGGGACTTACAATGAGCAGTTCTTC
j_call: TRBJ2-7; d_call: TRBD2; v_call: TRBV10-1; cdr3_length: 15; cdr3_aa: CASSESRGGLSEQYF; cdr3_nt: TGCGCCAGCAGTGAGTCGCGGGGGGGCCTCAGCGAGCAGTACTTC
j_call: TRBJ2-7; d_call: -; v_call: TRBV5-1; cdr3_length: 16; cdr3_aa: CASSLVSGGSSYEQYF; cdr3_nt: TGCGCCAGCAGCTTGGTGAGTGGGGGGAGCTCCTACGAGCAGTACTTC
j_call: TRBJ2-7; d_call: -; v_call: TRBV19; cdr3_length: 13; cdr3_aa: CASSIVGGSEQYF; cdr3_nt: TGTGCCAGTAGTATTGTCGGAGGTAGCGAGCAGTACTTC
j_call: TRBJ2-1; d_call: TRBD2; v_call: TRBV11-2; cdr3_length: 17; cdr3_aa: CASSLDRLAGESGEQFF; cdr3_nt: TGTGCCAGCAGCTTGGACCGACTAGCGGGAGAATCAGGAGAGCAGTTCTTC
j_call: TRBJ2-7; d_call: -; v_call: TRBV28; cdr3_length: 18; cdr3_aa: CASSFSPLSIFSVHEQYF; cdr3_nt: TGTGCCAGCAGTTTTTCCCCCCTCTCTATATTTTCCGTCCACGAGCAGTACTTC
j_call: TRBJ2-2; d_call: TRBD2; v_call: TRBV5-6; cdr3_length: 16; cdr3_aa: CASSLGLAGRTGELFF; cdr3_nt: TGTGCCAGCAGCTTGGGACTAGCGGGAAGAACCGGGGAGCTGTTTTTT